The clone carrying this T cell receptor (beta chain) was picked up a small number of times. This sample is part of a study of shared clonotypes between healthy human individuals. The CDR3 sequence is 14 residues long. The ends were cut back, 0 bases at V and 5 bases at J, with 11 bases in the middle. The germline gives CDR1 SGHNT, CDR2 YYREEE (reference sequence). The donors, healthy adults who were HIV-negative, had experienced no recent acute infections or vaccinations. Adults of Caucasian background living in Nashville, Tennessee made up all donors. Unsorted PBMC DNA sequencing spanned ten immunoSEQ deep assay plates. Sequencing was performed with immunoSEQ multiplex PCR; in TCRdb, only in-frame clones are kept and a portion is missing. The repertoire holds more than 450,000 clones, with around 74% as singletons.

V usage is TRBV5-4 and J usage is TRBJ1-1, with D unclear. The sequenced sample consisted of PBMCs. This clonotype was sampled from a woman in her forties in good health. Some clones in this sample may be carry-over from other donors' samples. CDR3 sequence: CASSLAAGQTEAFF. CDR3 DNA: TGTGCCAGCAGCTTGGCAGCGGGTCAGACTGAAGCTTTCTTT.